What follows describes a single T cell receptor (beta chain). One end of the junction fails to match germline, which may point to a read error. The sample belongs to a study of blood T cell repertoires in COVID-19. Study as a whole: PBMCs, B-cell-depleted T cells, or T cells provided the cDNA or gDNA that made up the material.

The CDR3 covers 13 residues. Germline V gene data show CDR1 as KGHSH and CDR2 as LQKENI. Original processing notes: Reference gene primer amplification in the assay estimated nucleated cell counts. Clones were sequenced by immunoSEQ multiplex PCR, and TCRdb holds only the in-frame ones, with some missing. V and J calls and clone size come straight from that table; D and trimming were deduced from the DNA. The profile shows 55,000 to 70,000 clones, more than 85% of them singletons. The chain couples TRBV18 to TRBJ2-7; TRBD2 agrees at 9 bases. Material for sequencing was peripheral blood. This sequence originates from a man in his 70s with acute or convalescent COVID-19. The CDR3 reads CASLETSGSTSSF. The CDR3 DNA sequence: TGTGCCAGCTTGGAGACTAGCGGAAGTACAAGCTCCTTC.